This T cell receptor beta chain comes out of a study of blood T cell repertoires in COVID-19. Study information: Acute and convalescent COVID-19 samples came from the United States, Italy and Spain. The cDNA or gDNA used as material had been derived from T cells, B-cell-depleted T cells, or PBMCs.

Germline V gene sequence: CDR1 SGHAT, CDR2 FQNNGV. V trimming: 6 bases; J trimming: 0 bases; junction bases outside the gene matches: 8. This CDR3 is built from 16 residues. Original processing notes: Counts of nucleated cells, estimated from reference gene primer amplification, were obtained. TCRdb keeps only in-frame clones here, not all; method: immunoSEQ multiplex PCR. V and J calls and clone size are copied from that table; D and trimming were computed from the DNA. This table holds approximately 300,000 clones, roughly nine tenths found once. This rearrangement joins TRBV11-2 to TRBJ2-5; 9 positions agree with TRBD1. The TCR comes from a woman aged 18 to 35 who had recovered from COVID-19. The sample was PBMCs or T cells enriched from blood (not recorded which). CDR3: CASRAPGQGYQETQYF. CDR3 nucleotides: TGTGCCAGCAGGGCGCCGGGACAGGGATACCAAGAGACCCAGTACTTC.